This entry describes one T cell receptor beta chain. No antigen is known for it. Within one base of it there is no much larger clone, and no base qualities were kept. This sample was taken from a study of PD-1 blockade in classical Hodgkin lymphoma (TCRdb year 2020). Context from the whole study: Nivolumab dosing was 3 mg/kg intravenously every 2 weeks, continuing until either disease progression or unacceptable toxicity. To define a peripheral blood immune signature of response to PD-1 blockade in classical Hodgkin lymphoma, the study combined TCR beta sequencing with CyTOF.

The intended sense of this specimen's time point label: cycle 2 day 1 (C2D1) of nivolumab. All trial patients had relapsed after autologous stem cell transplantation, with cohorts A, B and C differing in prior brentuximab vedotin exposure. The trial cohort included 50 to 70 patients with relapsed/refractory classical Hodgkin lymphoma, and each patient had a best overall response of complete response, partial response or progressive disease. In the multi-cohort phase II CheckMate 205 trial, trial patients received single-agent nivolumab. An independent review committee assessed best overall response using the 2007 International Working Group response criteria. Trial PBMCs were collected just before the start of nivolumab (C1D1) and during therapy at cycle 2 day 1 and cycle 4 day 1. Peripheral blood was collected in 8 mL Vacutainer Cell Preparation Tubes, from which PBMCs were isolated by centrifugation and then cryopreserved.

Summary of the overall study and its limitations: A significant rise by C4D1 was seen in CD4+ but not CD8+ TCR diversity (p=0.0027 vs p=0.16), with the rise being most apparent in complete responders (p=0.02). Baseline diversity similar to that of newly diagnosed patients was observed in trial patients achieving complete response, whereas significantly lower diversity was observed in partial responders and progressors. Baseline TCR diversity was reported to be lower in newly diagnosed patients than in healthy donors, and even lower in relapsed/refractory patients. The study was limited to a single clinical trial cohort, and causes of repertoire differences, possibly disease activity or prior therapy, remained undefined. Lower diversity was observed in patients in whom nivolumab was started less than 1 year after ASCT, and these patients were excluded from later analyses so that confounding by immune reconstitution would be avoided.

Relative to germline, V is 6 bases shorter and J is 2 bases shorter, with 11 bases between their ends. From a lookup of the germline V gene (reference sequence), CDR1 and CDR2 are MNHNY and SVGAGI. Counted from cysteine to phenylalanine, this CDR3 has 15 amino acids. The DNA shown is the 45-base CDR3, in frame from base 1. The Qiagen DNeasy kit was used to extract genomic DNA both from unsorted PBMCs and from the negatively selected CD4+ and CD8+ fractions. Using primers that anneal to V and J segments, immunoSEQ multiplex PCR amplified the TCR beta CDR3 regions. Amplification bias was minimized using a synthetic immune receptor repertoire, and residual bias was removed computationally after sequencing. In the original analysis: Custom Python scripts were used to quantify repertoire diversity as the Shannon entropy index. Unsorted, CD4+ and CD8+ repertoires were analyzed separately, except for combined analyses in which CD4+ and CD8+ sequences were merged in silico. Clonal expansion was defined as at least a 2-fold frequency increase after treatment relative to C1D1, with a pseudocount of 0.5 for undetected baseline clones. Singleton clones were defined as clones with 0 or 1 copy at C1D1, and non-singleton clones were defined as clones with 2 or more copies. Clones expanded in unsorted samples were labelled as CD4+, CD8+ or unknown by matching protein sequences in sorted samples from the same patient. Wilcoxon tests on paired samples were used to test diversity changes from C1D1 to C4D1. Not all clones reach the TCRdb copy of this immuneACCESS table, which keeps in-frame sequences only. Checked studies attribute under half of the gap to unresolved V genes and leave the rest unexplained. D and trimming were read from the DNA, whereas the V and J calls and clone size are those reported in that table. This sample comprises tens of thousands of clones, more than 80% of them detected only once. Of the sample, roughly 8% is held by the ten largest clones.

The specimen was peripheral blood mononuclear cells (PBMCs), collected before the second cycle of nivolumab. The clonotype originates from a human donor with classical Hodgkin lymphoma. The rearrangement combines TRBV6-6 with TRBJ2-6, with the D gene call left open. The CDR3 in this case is CASRYGVTGANVLTF. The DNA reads TGTGCCAGCAGATATGGGGTGACTGGGGCCAACGTCCTGACTTTC.